This is a list of T cell receptor beta chains from one sample in a study of blood T cell repertoires in COVID-19. Sequencing was performed with immunoSEQ multiplex PCR; in TCRdb, only in-frame clones are kept and a portion is missing. This table holds 110,000 to 150,000 clones, nearly 85% found once. Sample: peripheral blood. The receptors were gathered from a human donor in a cohort sampled during active COVID-19. Both conserved end residues are part of each CDR3. Fields, in order: J gene, CDR3 length, V gene, CDR3 protein.

>TRBJ2-1|12|TRBV29-1
CSSQVVRNEQFF
>TRBJ2-1|12|TRBV6-6
CASSRDTNEQFF
>TRBJ2-4|14|TRBV5-5
CASSWGQTKNIQYF
>TRBJ2-3|13|TRBV12-3/TRBV12-4
CATGQSSTDTQYF
>TRBJ1-5|19|TRBV4-2
CASSQESIWGGTVYQPQHF
>TRBJ2-7|15|TRBV5-1
CASSLGGTGDYEQYF
>TRBJ1-3|13|TRBV4-3
CASSQYRADTIYF
>TRBJ1-2|13|TRBV7-2
CASSTQASGGYTF
>TRBJ2-3|16|TRBV19
CASSPGGGAGTDTQYF
>TRBJ2-5|18|TRBV6-2/TRBV6-3
CASSYYRDRGLIKETQYF
>TRBJ1-1|14|TRBV9
CASSVGGSGGEAFF
>TRBJ2-3|15|TRBV9
CASSVRQVGTDTQYF
>TRBJ2-5|14|TRBV5-1
CASSLLGPQETQYF
>TRBJ1-2|14|TRBV7-2
CASSLALNRGGYTF
>TRBJ2-1|11|TRBV11-3
CASSSVDEQFF
>TRBJ1-5|14|TRBV7-8
CASSSGQTNQPQHF
>TRBJ2-7|14|TRBV5-1
CASSEAPAGYEQYF
>TRBJ1-2|11|TRBV12-3/TRBV12-4
CASSAGGGYTF
>TRBJ1-2|16|TRBV6-1
CASSEFSGQSNYGYTF
>TRBJ1-2|13|TRBV18
CASSPDTGLGYTF
>TRBJ1-3|15|TRBV5-1
CASGELGGAGNTIYF
>TRBJ1-2|14|TRBV13
CASRFGQAEYGYTF
>TRBJ1-1|14|TRBV19
CASSPAVGGTEAFF
>TRBJ2-3|15|TRBV25-1
CASSELTQGRDTQYF
>TRBJ2-5|17|TRBV11-2
CASSLDHGTSVQETQYF
>TRBJ1-6|14|TRBV9
CASSVGQPESPLHF
>TRBJ2-5|15|TRBV7-3
CASSPGTGGMETQYF
>TRBJ2-2|14|TRBV10-3
CAITSETNTGELFF
>TRBJ1-1|12|TRBV10-3
CAISELGTGAFF
>TRBJ2-7|15|TRBV6-5
CASSPGQGSPYEQYF
>TRBJ2-7|14|TRBV5-1
CASSYLGLSYEQYF